This T cell receptor (beta chain) was recorded in a study of T-cell reconstitution after alpha-beta-depleted transplantation in children. Unique molecular identifiers were used to barcode this TCRbeta library. From the PCR reads, TCRdb called clonotypes with MiXCR, one entry per CDR3 protein. The profile shows hundreds of thousands of distinct CDR3 sequences, 32% of them singletons. From germline, CDR1 is GTSNPN and CDR2 SVGIG (reference sequence). V was pared by 0 bases and J by 4 bases, with 12 bases between. This CDR3 has 14 residues. Only a few counts were recorded for this clonotype. The sample here was PBMCs from the stem cell graft donor, taken from the stem cell graft. J is TRBJ1-2 and V is TRBV30; no firm D call. This clonotype was obtained from a human donor who donated a stem cell graft to a child with aplastic anemia. The CDR3 DNA reads TGTGCCTGGAGTGTCATAGGGAGTGGCTATGGCTACACCTTC. The encoded protein is CAWSVIGSGYGYTF.